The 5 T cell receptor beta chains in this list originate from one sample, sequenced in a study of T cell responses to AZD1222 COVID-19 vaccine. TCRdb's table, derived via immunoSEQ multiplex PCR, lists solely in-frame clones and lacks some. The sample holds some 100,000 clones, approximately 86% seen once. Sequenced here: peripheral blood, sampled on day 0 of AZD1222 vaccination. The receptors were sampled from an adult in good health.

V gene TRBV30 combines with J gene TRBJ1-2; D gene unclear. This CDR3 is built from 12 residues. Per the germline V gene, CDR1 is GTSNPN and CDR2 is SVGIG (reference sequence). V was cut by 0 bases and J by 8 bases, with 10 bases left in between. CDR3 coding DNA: TGTGCCTGGAGTGTATATGGAAGCGGCTACACCTTC. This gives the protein CAWSVYGSGYTF.

CDR3 DNA: TGTGCCAGCAGACGCGTCGGGACAGGGAACATGAACACTGAAGCTTTCTTT. This translates into CASRRVGTGNMNTEAFF. V gene TRBV5-5 combines with J gene TRBJ1-1, with 9 bases matching TRBD1. The V gene end was trimmed by 5 bases and the J gene end by 0 bases; junction bases not matched to a gene: 11. The CDR3 runs to 17 residues. The V gene's germline CDR1 is SGHKS and CDR2 YYEKEE (reference sequence).

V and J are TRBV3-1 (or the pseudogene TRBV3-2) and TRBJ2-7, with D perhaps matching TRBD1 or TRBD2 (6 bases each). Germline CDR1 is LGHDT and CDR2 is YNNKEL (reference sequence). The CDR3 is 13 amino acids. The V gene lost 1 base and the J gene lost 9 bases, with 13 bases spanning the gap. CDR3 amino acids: CASSQGAGGPQYF. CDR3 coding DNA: TGTGCCAGCAGCCAAGGGGCCGGGGGCCCGCAGTACTTC.

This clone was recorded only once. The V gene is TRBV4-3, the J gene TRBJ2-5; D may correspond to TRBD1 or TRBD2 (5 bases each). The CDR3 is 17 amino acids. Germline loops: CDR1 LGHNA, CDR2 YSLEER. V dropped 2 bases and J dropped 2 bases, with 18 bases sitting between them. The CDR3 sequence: CASSQSRVGARQETQYF. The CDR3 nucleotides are TGCGCCAGCAGCCAATCTCGGGTCGGGGCGCGTCAAGAGACCCAGTACTTC.

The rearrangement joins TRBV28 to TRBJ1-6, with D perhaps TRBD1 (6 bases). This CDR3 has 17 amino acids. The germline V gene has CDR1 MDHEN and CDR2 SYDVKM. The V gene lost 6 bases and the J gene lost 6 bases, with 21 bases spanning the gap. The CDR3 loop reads CASRASGGRLTNSPLHF. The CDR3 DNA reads TGTGCCAGCAGGGCCTCGGGGGGGCGGCTTACTAATTCACCCCTCCACTTT.